This T cell receptor (beta chain) came from a study of T cell repertoires in cytomegalovirus infection. Study as a whole: Public signatures in TCR beta pointed to CMV infection and matching HLA type. Study observations and caveats: The cumulative frequency of public TCR beta families identified carriers of CMV plus the relevant HLA. HLA-C-restricted, CMV-specific TCR beta clonotypes were dominant ex vivo.

Each CDR3 protein gets one entry after TCRdb re-called the reads with MiXCR. The sample holds roughly 300,000 distinct CDR3 sequences, over 7.5% seen once. Turning to this clonotype: Its antigen remains unknown.

This TCR was sampled from a human donor in good health (CMV status not recorded). Some clones in this sample may be carry-over from other donors' samples. The sequencing input was PBMCs.

CDR3 DNA: TGTGCCAGCAGCTTAGGCCAGGGGGGGAACGAGCAGTACTTC. Its translation is CASSLGQGGNEQYF. This sequence joins TRBV7-2 and TRBJ2-7; D may correspond to TRBD1 or TRBD2 (7 bases each). Germline V gene data show CDR1 as SGHTA and CDR2 as FQGNSA. The ends were cut back, 1 base at V and 5 bases at J, with 12 bases in the middle. The CDR3 contains 14 residues.